This T cell receptor beta chain was captured in a study of T-cell memory formation after mild COVID-19. With 3 bases removed from V and 5 bases from J, the gap between germline ends came to 11 bases. Germline assignment: CDR1 SGHRS and CDR2 YFSETQ. This CDR3 region has 13 residues. Using its own MiXCR run on the 5' RACE reads, TCRdb lists one record per CDR3 protein. The table includes about 250,000 distinct CDR3 sequences, approximately 15% detected once. To note about this clonotype: Its specificity is not known.

Study results and caveats: What remained unconfirmed was the SARS-CoV-2 specificity of second-wave clones peaking on day 37. Of the contracting clones, CD4+ ones lay mainly in CM and EM, and CD8+ ones in EMRA.

The J gene is TRBJ2-5, the V gene TRBV5-1; possible D gene TRBD1, 5 bases. The sequence derives from an adult woman who had mild COVID-19 (a few samples of this study predate the infection). Cell type and time point are not known. The sample taken for sequencing was PBMCs or a T cell subset sorted from them (not recorded which). The CDR3 loop reads CASSSGFEETQYF. CDR3 sequence (DNA): TGCGCCAGCAGCTCAGGGTTTGAGGAGACCCAGTACTTC.